Each of the 29 T cell receptor beta chains below was sequenced from the same sample in a study of shared clonotypes between healthy human individuals. The naive CD8 population came from CD45RO-negative cells selected for CCR7, without terminally differentiated effector memory CD45RA+ cells. This table comes from immunoSEQ multiplex PCR, and its TCRdb copy is limited to in-frame clones, with some not included. The table lists millions of clones, under 95% of them singletons. The material sequenced was naive CD8+ T cells from PBMCs. These receptors originate from a man between 18 and 29 years old in good health. Some clones in this sample may be carry-over from other donors' samples.

This chain joins TRBV6-5 and TRBJ1-3; D might be TRBD1 (6 bases). Germline CDR1 reads MNHEY; CDR2 reads SVGAGI. This CDR3 is built from 15 residues. V shed 2 bases and J shed 3 bases, with 11 bases lying between them. In DNA form, the CDR3 reads TGTGCCAGCAGTTACCCCCAGGGGAGTGGAAACACCATATATTTT. This codes for CASSYPQGSGNTIYF.

The CDR3 DNA is TGCAGCGTTGAAGTGGGCCCCCTTCGAGCGGCATTACCCCATGAGCAGTTCTTC. Amino acids: CSVEVGPLRAALPHEQFF. V is TRBV29-1 and J is TRBJ2-1; TRBD2 is a possible D gene (5 bases). CDR3 size: 18 residues. Germline V gives CDR1 SQVTM, CDR2 ANQGSEA. Trimming stripped 1 base from V and 8 bases from J, with 27 bases between.

This clone was seen once. Distinct nucleotide sequences in the sample also encode this CDR3. V is TRBV27 and J is TRBJ2-3; tentative D call: TRBD2 (5 bases). The germline CDR1 and CDR2 sequences are MNHEY and SMNVEV (reference sequence). V was pared by 2 bases and J by 5 bases, with 8 bases between. The CDR3 loop spans 13 amino acids. CDR3 DNA: TGTGCCAGCAGTTTAGGTGGGAGAGATACGCAGTATTTT. As protein: CASSLGGRDTQYF.

V gene TRBV4-1 combines with J gene TRBJ2-5; unclear D gene. V lost 3 bases, J lost 2 bases, and 13 bases lay in between. CDR1 is MGHRA and CDR2 is YSYEKL in the germline V gene. CDR3 length: 15 amino acids. The CDR3 spells CASSHDPGPQETQYF. CDR3 coding DNA: TGCGCCAGCAGCCACGATCCCGGGCCACAAGAGACCCAGTACTTC.

The chain combines TRBV11-2 with TRBJ2-3; D might be TRBD1 (5 bases). V was cut by 0 bases and J by 10 bases, with 14 bases left in between. CDR1 and CDR2 from the germline V gene are SGHAT and FQNNGV. The CDR3 contains 14 residues. The CDR3 bases are TGTGCCAGCAGCTTAGATATGGACAATTTTTCGCAGTATTTT. Protein: CASSLDMDNFSQYF.

The rearrangement joins TRBV19 to TRBJ1-1, with 9 bases that match TRBD1. The length of the CDR3 is 16 residues. Germline loops: CDR1 LNHDA, CDR2 SQIVND (reference sequence). V shed 3 bases, J shed 3 bases, and the junction held 8 bases outside the gene matches. CDR3 DNA: TGTGCCAGTAGTATGGGGACAGGGCTGAGGTACACTGAAGCTTTCTTT. Encoded protein: CASSMGTGLRYTEAFF.

To note about this clone: Other DNA sequences in the sample encode the same CDR3. This chain uses TRBV9 with TRBJ2-1; TRBD2 might be the D (6 bases). Germline CDR1 is SGDLS and CDR2 is YYNGEE. V was clipped by 2 bases and J by 0 bases, with 6 bases between them. The CDR3 consists of 14 residues. The CDR3 DNA follows: TGTGCCAGCAGCGTGGGAGGCTCCTACAATGAGCAGTTCTTC. Protein product: CASSVGGSYNEQFF.

With respect to this clone: Other DNA variants within this sample encode the same CDR3. This CDR3 is CASRDRNTGELFF. CDR3 nucleotide sequence: TGCGCCAGCAGGGACCGAAACACCGGGGAGCTGTTTTTT. The chain employs TRBV10-2 and TRBJ2-2; D not resolved. The CDR3 has 13 residues. The V end lost 6 bases, the J end lost 2 bases, and 7 bases lay between the germline ends. Germline-derived CDR1 and CDR2 are WSHSY and SAAADI.

The chain is built from TRBV5-1 and TRBJ2-3; D is ambiguous. V lost 0 bases, J lost 1 base, and 9 bases lay in between. Germline V gene sequence: CDR1 SGHRS, CDR2 YFSETQ. This CDR3 contains 15 residues. Written as DNA, the CDR3 is TGCGCCAGCAGCTTGGACGGCGGTGGCACAGATACGCAGTATTTT. This codes for CASSLDGGGTDTQYF.

The J gene is TRBJ2-7, the V gene TRBV6-1; possible D gene TRBD2, 6 bases. Germline CDR1 and CDR2: MNHNS and SASEGT. This CDR3 region has 17 residues. V gave up 4 bases and J gave up 4 bases, with 23 bases separating them. Written as DNA, the CDR3 is TGTGCCAGCAGTGCCACCGGCGGGACTTCGCGAATATACGAGCAGTACTTC. Its translation is CASSATGGTSRIYEQYF.

In this sample, this clone turned up once. The V and J genes are TRBV27 and TRBJ2-7; no clear D gene. This CDR3 region has 13 residues. Trimming took off 7 bases at V and 2 bases at J, with 12 bases between the two ends. Germline loops: CDR1 MNHEY, CDR2 SMNVEV (reference sequence). Written as DNA, the CDR3 is TGTGCCAGCACCTCACTATATCCCTACGAGCAGTACTTC. Protein: CASTSLYPYEQYF.

CDR3 amino acids: CASSGFEQYF. The CDR3 coding sequence is TGTGCCAGCAGTGGGTTCGAGCAGTACTTC. The chain is built from TRBV2 and TRBJ2-7; D is uncertain. Germline CDR1 reads SNHLY; CDR2 reads FYNNEI. V was pared by 4 bases and J by 6 bases, with 4 bases between. This CDR3 has 10 amino acids.

This rearrangement joins TRBV7-9 to TRBJ2-1; D possibly matches TRBD1 or TRBD2 (5 bases each). V was pared by 2 bases and J by 4 bases, with 15 bases between. The CDR3 contains 16 residues. Germline V CDR1 and CDR2: SEHNR, FQNEAQ (reference sequence). CDR3 coding DNA: TGTGCCAGCAGCTTATCAGGGACCATTAAATACAATGAGCAGTTCTTC. Translating it yields CASSLSGTIKYNEQFF.

This chain connects TRBV7-9 to TRBJ1-1; D remains unclear. V lost 8 bases to trimming and J lost 0 bases, with 10 bases between them. The CDR3 runs 13 residues. Germline CDR1 and CDR2: SEHNR and FQNEAQ (reference sequence). The chain's CDR3 is CASRAGMNTEAFF. CDR3 sequence (DNA): TGTGCCAGCCGCGCGGGAATGAACACTGAAGCTTTCTTT.

The chain carries TRBV14 and TRBJ2-7; D is perhaps TRBD2 (6 bases). V was shortened by 1 base and J by 0 bases, with 10 bases between the two germline ends. Germline values: CDR1 SGHDN, CDR2 FVKESK. There are 15 residues in the CDR3. The CDR3 here is CASSQGEVPSYEQYF. The CDR3 coding sequence is TGTGCCAGCAGCCAAGGGGAGGTACCCTCCTACGAGCAGTACTTC.

This chain connects TRBV6-5 to TRBJ1-3; D remains ambiguous. V was trimmed by 2 bases and J by 0 bases, leaving 5 bases between them. Germline values: CDR1 MNHEY, CDR2 SVGAGI. This CDR3 has 14 residues. Here the CDR3 DNA reads TGTGCCAGCAGTTACGACGGCTCTGGAAACACCATATATTTT. Its protein product is CASSYDGSGNTIYF.

This sequence joins TRBV2 and TRBJ1-2; no clear D. Germline V gene sequence: CDR1 SNHLY, CDR2 FYNNEI. The V and J ends lost 1 base and 1 base respectively, with 13 bases between them. The length of the CDR3 is 16 residues. The CDR3 DNA reads as TGTGCCAGCAGTGAAGTCGGGCCGGAACTTAACTATGGCTACACCTTC. The encoded protein is CASSEVGPELNYGYTF.

This chain connects TRBV4-1 to TRBJ1-5; D gene ambiguous. There are 15 residues in the CDR3. Trimming removed 1 base from V and 0 bases from J, with 7 bases in between. Germline CDR1 is MGHRA and CDR2 is YSYEKL. The CDR3 DNA sequence: TGCGCCAGCAGCCAAGCCGATTATAGCAATCAGCCCCAGCATTTT. Protein: CASSQADYSNQPQHF.

This clone appeared once. This sequence joins TRBV4-3 and TRBJ2-7; 10 positions agree with TRBD1. The CDR3 sequence is 15 residues long. The germline CDR1 and CDR2 sequences are LGHNA and YSLEER. V lost 3 bases and J lost 4; bases outside the gene matches: 6. The CDR3 DNA is TGCGCCAGCAGCCATATGACAGGGGGCTTGTACGAGCAGTACTTC. Translated: CASSHMTGGLYEQYF.

The chain joins TRBV7-9 to TRBJ2-7; D remains unclear. The CDR3 length is 16 residues. The germline V gene encodes CDR1 SEHNR and CDR2 FQNEAQ (reference sequence). The V end was cut by 1 base, the J end by 2 bases, with 15 bases between. In DNA form, the CDR3 reads TGTGCCAGCAGCTTAGATCCGAGCGACGGAACCTACGAGCAGTACTTC. Translation: CASSLDPSDGTYEQYF.

This chain uses TRBV2 with TRBJ2-3, with TRBD2 matching 7 bases. CDR3 length: 15 amino acids. Germline V lookup: CDR1 SNHLY, CDR2 FYNNEI. J gave up 3 bases and V 6 bases, and 9 bases lay outside the gene matches. CDR3 sequence reads: CASRGRGTGTDTQYF. Here the CDR3 DNA reads TGTGCCAGCAGGGGGCGGGGGACTGGAACAGATACGCAGTATTTT.

The genes are TRBV27 and TRBJ1-5; perhaps TRBD1 as D (5 bases). Trimming left V 7 bases short and J 10 bases short, with 20 bases between. This CDR3 has 14 residues. Germline CDR1 is MNHEY and CDR2 is SMNVEV (reference sequence). The DNA of the CDR3 is TGTGCCAGCACCAAGACCGGGGGACTAGGCCCCCAGCATTTT. Residues: CASTKTGGLGPQHF.

The chain is built from TRBV10-3 and TRBJ2-5, with D possibly matching TRBD2 (6 bases). CDR1 and CDR2 from the germline V gene are ENHRY and SYGVKD. V was clipped by 3 bases and J by 7 bases, with 12 bases between them. The CDR3 runs to 13 residues. CDR3 loop: CAISEPGSGTQYF. In nucleotides, the CDR3 is TGTGCCATCAGTGAACCCGGGAGCGGGACCCAGTACTTC.

The J gene is TRBJ2-1, the V gene TRBV28, with 7 bases matching TRBD2. The CDR3 has 16 residues. V was clipped by 6 bases and J by 1 base; unmatched bases: 9. Germline-derived CDR1 and CDR2 are MDHEN and SYDVKM. This chain's CDR3 is CASRPSGGSSYNEQFF. In DNA, the CDR3 is TGTGCCAGCAGACCCTCGGGCGGGAGTTCCTACAATGAGCAGTTCTTC.

This clone was seen a handful of times. CDR3 amino acids: CASSNLGTGTRPGYTF. The DNA for the CDR3 is TGCGCCAGCAGCAACCTCGGGACAGGGACCCGGCCTGGCTACACCTTC. The chain is built from TRBV5-1 and TRBJ1-2; 9 positions agree with TRBD1. CDR1 SGHRS and CDR2 YFSETQ come from the germline V gene. Unmatched junction bases numbered 14, after V lost 4 bases and J lost 7 bases. This CDR3 is built from 16 residues.

In its sample, this clone was seen once. The rearrangement joins TRBV7-9 to TRBJ2-7, with D perhaps TRBD1 (6 bases). Germline CDR1 SEHNR, CDR2 FQNEAQ (reference sequence). This CDR3 comprises 15 residues. Trimming removed 4 bases at V and 0 bases at J, with 13 bases between. CDR3 loop: CASSSKTGYSYEQYF. CDR3 sequence (DNA): TGTGCCAGCAGCTCGAAGACAGGATACTCCTACGAGCAGTACTTC.

V is TRBV7-9 and J is TRBJ1-2; no reliable D call. This CDR3 is built from 13 residues. Germline CDR1 reads SEHNR; CDR2 reads FQNEAQ (reference sequence). Trimming left V 1 base short and J 5 bases short, with 8 bases between. CDR3 bases: TGTGCCAGCAGCTTAGAATATTATTATGGCTACACCTTC. It codes for CASSLEYYYGYTF.

The chain has TRBV27 and TRBJ2-5, with 8 nucleotides matching TRBD2. Per the germline V gene, CDR1 is MNHEY and CDR2 is SMNVEV (reference sequence). This CDR3 is 14 amino acids long. The V and J ends lost 3 bases and 5 bases, in that order; junction bases with no gene match: 5. CDR3 residues: CASSFGRGGETQYF. For the CDR3, the DNA is TGTGCCAGCAGTTTCGGGAGGGGGGGTGAGACCCAGTACTTC.

This chain joins TRBV11-1 and TRBJ2-1; no reliable D call. Germline CDR1 SGHAT, CDR2 FQDESV (reference sequence). This CDR3 contains 13 residues. V dropped 3 bases and J dropped 1 base, with 4 bases sitting between them. For the CDR3, the DNA is TGTGCCAGCAGCTTTCAGTCCTACAATGAGCAGTTCTTC. It is translated as CASSFQSYNEQFF.